This T cell receptor (beta chain) was identified in a study of T-cell reconstitution after alpha-beta-depleted transplantation in children. Study conclusions and caveats: Newly generated T cells supplied most T-cell counts and diversity one year post-transplant. Two months or so post-transplant, alpha-beta T cells reportedly derived from several hundred expanded graft clones.

Remarks on this clonotype: The antigen remains unidentified.

Unique molecular identifiers were used in preparing the TCRbeta library. TCRdb processed the PCR reads anew with MiXCR; each CDR3 protein has one entry. The table has hundreds of thousands of distinct CDR3 sequences, less than 20% seen once. Germline-derived CDR1 and CDR2 are DFQATT and SNEGSKA (reference sequence). Trimming at V came to 3 bases and at J to 0 bases, leaving 12 bases not matched to a gene. The CDR3 spans 17 residues. This sample comprised PBMCs, mostly from graft donor cells, obtained 360 days after TCRalphabeta/CD19-depleted stem cell transplant. This sequence was found in a male patient between 5 and 17 years old who had a stem cell transplant for acute lymphoblastic leukemia, so the T cells may come from the graft donor. The V and J genes are TRBV20-1 and TRBJ2-3, with TRBD2 matching over 7 bases. DNA of the CDR3: TGCAGTGCTAGCAGTTGGCCTAGCGGTCCTAGCACAGATACGCAGTATTTT. Its protein product is CSASSWPSGPSTDTQYF.